The clone carrying this T cell receptor beta chain was seen many times. The antigen is undetermined. The data are from a study of breast tumors, draining lymph nodes, adjacent tissues. Study-wide points: Tumor repertoires ranked between lymph nodes and nontumor tissue in diversity, with V and J gene preferences. The lymph node origin of tumor T cells was framed as consistent with a hypothesis, not demonstrated. Luminal-like breast cancer showed significantly greater tumor-nontumor repertoire similarity than basal-like breast cancer did.

MiXCR was run by TCRdb on the multiplex PCR reads, yielding one entry per CDR3 protein. The table records roughly 49,000 distinct CDR3 sequences, 35% to 50% of them present only once. The clonotype comes from a female donor with breast cancer. Some clones in this sample may be carry-over from other donors' samples. Sequences were obtained from breast tumor tissue.

The chain's CDR3 is CASSLSGIENEQFF. The CDR3 bases are TGTGCCAGCAGCTTGAGCGGGATTGAGAATGAGCAGTTCTTC. The chain is built from TRBV5-6 and TRBJ2-1, with TRBD2 matching over 7 bases. The trim removed 1 base at V and 7 bases at J, leaving 5 bases unmatched. Germline loops: CDR1 SGHDT, CDR2 YYEEEE. The CDR3 has 14 amino acids.